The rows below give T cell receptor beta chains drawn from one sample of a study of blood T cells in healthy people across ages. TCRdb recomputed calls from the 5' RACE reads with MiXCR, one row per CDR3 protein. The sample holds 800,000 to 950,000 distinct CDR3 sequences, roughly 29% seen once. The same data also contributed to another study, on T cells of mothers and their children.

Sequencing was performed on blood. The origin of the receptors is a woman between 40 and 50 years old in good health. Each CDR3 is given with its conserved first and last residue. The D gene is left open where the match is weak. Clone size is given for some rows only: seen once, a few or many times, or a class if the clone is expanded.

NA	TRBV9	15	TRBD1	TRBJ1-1	CASGAPGTVNTEAFF	TGTGCCAGCGGCGCACCCGGGACAGTGAACACTGAAGCTTTCTTT
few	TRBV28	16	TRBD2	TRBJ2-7	CASSQILAGTSYEQYF	TGTGCCAGCAGTCAAATACTAGCGGGCACCTCCTACGAGCAGTACTTC
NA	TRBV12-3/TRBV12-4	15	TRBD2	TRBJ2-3	CASSFRGGYTDTQYF	TGTGCCAGCAGTTTCCGGGGGGGATACACAGATACGCAGTATTTT
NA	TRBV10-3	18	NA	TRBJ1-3	CATAVGVSGGSSGNTIYF	TGTGCCACCGCCGTGGGGGTGTCTGGCGGTAGCTCTGGAAACACCATATATTTT
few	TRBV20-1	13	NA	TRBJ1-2	CSARDTQVQGYTF	TGCAGTGCTAGAGATACCCAGGTACAAGGCTACACCTTC
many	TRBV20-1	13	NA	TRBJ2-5	CSASGAFQETQYF	TGCAGTGCTAGTGGGGCCTTCCAAGAGACCCAGTACTTC
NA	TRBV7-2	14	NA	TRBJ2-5	CASSPTGIEETQYF	TGTGCCAGCAGCCCCACAGGGATCGAAGAGACCCAGTACTTC
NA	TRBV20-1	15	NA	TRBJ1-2	CRKEKMSPQGYGYTF	TGCAGGAAAGAAAAGATGTCTCCTCAGGGGTATGGCTACACCTTC
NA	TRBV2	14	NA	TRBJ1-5	CASRPRDSNQPQHF	TGTGCCAGCAGACCCAGGGATAGCAATCAGCCCCAGCATTTT
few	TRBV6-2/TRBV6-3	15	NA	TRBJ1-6	CASRPTGRQGSPLHF	TGTGCCAGCAGGCCCACCGGGAGACAAGGGTCACCCCTCCACTTT
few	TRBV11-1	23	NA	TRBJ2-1	CASTLGKIMSRGADKLLVNEQFF	TGTGCCAGCACCCTAGGGAAGATCATGTCCAGGGGGGCCGATAAGTTGTTGGTTAATGAGCAGTTCTTC
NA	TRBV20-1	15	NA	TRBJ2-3	CSANSGSPSTDTQYF	TGCAGTGCTAATTCGGGGTCCCCCAGCACAGATACGCAGTATTTT
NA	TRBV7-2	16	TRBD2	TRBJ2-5	CASSLGASGGQRAQYF	TGTGCCAGCAGCTTAGGGGCTAGCGGGGGGCAGAGGGCCCAGTACTTC
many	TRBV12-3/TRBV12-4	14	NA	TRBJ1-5	CASSSMGRNQPQHF	TGTGCCAGCAGTTCTATGGGCAGGAATCAGCCCCAGCATTTT
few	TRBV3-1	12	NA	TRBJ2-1	CASSLEAYEQFF	TGTGCCAGCAGCCTCGAGGCCTATGAGCAGTTCTTC
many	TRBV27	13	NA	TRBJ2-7	CASSITGVDEQYF	TGTGCCAGCAGTATTACTGGGGTCGACGAGCAGTACTTC
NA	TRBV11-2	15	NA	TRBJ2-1	CASSLGLAERNEQFF	TGTGCCAGCAGCTTAGGGCTAGCAGAACGCAATGAGCAGTTCTTC
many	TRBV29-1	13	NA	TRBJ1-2	CSVEWGNNYGYTF	TGCAGCGTTGAATGGGGGAATAACTATGGCTACACCTTC
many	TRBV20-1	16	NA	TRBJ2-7	CSARDQSGTFVHEQYF	TGCAGTGCTAGAGATCAAAGCGGGACATTCGTCCACGAGCAGTACTTC
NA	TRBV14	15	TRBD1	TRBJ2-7	CASRARTGGAYEQYF	TGTGCCAGCAGGGCGAGGACAGGGGGCGCCTACGAGCAGTACTTC
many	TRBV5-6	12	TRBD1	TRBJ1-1	CASSLGQGEAFF	TGTGCCAGCAGCCTGGGACAGGGCGAAGCTTTCTTT
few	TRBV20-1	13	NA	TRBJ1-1	CSARKGGNTEAFF	TGCAGTGCTAGAAAGGGAGGGAACACTGAAGCTTTCTTT
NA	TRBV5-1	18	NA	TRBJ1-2	CASSFDSRDDRPDYGYTF	TGCGCCAGCAGCTTCGATTCTCGGGATGACAGACCAGACTATGGCTACACCTTC
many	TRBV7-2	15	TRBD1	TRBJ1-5	CASSLGTGARQPQHF	TGTGCCAGCAGCTTAGGTACAGGGGCCCGTCAGCCCCAGCATTTT
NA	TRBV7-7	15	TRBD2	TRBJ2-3	CASSTAGGPTDTQYF	TGTGCTAGCAGCACAGCGGGGGGCCCCACAGATACGCAGTATTTT
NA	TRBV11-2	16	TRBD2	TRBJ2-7	CANSWALRGSYNEQYF	TGTGCCAACAGCTGGGCCCTGCGGGGGTCCTACAATGAGCAGTACTTC
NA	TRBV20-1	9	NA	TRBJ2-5	CSAAPQQYF	TGCAGTGCCGCACCCCAGCAGTACTTC
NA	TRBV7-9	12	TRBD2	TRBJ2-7	CASKGGDYEQYF	TGTGCCAGCAAGGGAGGGGACTACGAGCAGTACTTC
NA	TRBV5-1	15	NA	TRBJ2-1	CASSLGLELYNEQFF	TGCGCCAGCAGCTTGGGACTAGAGCTTTACAATGAGCAGTTCTTC
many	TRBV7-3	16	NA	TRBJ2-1	CASSLTAGDHYNEQFF	TGTGCCAGCAGCTTAACTGCAGGGGACCATTACAATGAGCAGTTCTTC
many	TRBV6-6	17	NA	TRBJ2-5	CASSYPRQSKTQETQYF	TGTGCCAGCAGTTACCCCCGACAGAGTAAAACCCAAGAGACCCAGTACTTC
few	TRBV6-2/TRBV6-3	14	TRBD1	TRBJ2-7	CATRDSPFTYEQYF	TGTGCCACTCGGGACAGCCCGTTCACCTACGAGCAGTACTTC
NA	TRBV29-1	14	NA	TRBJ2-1	CSVERTDSYNEQFF	TGCAGCGTTGAGAGGACGGACTCCTACAATGAGCAGTTCTTC
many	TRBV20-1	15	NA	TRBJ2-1	CSASPRDFSYNEQFF	TGCAGTGCTAGCCCCCGGGACTTCTCCTACAATGAGCAGTTCTTC
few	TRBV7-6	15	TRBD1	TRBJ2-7	CASSLGGTGNYEQYF	TGTGCCAGCAGCTTAGGTGGGACAGGAAACTACGAGCAGTACTTC
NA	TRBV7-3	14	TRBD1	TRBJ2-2	CASGTGGRTGELFF	TGTGCCAGCGGGACAGGGGGCCGGACCGGGGAGCTGTTTTTT
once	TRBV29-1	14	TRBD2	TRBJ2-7	CSVERLAGSYEQYF	TGCAGCGTTGAAAGACTAGCGGGATCCTACGAGCAGTACTTC
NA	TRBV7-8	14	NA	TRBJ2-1	CASSPGPSCSEQFF	TGTGCCAGCAGCCCCGGACCATCCTGCAGTGAGCAGTTCTTC
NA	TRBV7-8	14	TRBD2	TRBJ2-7	CVSSPGTSAYEQYF	TGTGTCAGCAGCCCCGGGACTAGCGCCTACGAGCAGTACTTC
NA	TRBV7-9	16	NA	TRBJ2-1	CASTDPGGSSYNEQFF	TGTGCCAGCACTGACCCAGGGGGGAGCTCCTACAATGAGCAGTTCTTC
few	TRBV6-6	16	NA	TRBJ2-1	CASSYSGLAWGNEQFF	TGTGCCAGCAGTTACTCAGGGCTAGCGTGGGGGAATGAGCAGTTCTTC
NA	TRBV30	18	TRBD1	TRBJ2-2	CAVSGTGGRLARTGELFF	TGTGCCGTGTCCGGGACAGGGGGTCGGCTAGCTCGAACCGGGGAGCTGTTTTTT
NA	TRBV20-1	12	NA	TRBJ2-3	CSANRGTDTQYF	TGCAGTGCTAACAGGGGCACAGATACGCAGTATTTT
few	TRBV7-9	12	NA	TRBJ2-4	CASSLTQMEQYF	TGTGCCAGCAGCCTCACTCAGATGGAGCAGTACTTC
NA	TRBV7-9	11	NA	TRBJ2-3	CASKGRGTQYF	TGTGCCAGCAAAGGTAGAGGAACGCAGTATTTT
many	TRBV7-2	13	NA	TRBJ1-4	CASSMGPTEKLFF	TGTGCCAGCAGCATGGGACCGACTGAAAAACTGTTTTTT
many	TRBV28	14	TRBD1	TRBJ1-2	CASRRQGGTYGYTF	TGTGCCAGCAGGAGACAGGGTGGTACTTATGGCTACACCTTC
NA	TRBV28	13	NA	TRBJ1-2	CASRSSRLYGYTF	TGTGCCAGCAGGTCATCTCGGCTCTATGGCTACACCTTC
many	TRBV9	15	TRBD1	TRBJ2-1	CASSPGDRGLGEQFF	TGTGCCAGCAGCCCAGGGGACAGGGGGCTAGGTGAGCAGTTCTTC
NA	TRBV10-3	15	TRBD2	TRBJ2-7	CAIIFFTAGAYEQYF	TGTGCCATCATATTCTTTACGGCGGGGGCCTACGAGCAGTACTTC
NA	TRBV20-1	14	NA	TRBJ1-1	CSASRGEMNTEAFF	TGCAGTGCTAGCCGGGGCGAGATGAACACTGAAGCTTTCTTT
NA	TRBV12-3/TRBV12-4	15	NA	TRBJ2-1	CASRTTRDVHNEQFF	TGTGCCAGCAGGACAACCAGGGATGTCCACAATGAGCAGTTCTTC
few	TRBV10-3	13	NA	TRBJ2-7	CAISEDSSYEQYF	TGTGCCATCAGTGAAGACAGCTCCTACGAGCAGTACTTC
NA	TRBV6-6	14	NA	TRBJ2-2	CASSQGRGRGELFF	TGTGCCAGCAGCCAAGGACGTGGGAGAGGGGAGCTGTTTTTT
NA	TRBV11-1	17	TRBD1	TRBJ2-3	CASSPRPTGLSTDTQYF	TGTGCCAGCAGCCCCAGACCGACAGGGCTAAGCACAGATACGCAGTATTTT